These T cell receptor beta chains were read from a single sample in a study of response to subunit inactivated influenza vaccine. Using its own MiXCR run on the RT-PCR reads, TCRdb lists one record per CDR3 protein. The sample lists about 520,000 distinct CDR3 sequences; approximately 11% were seen once. Sequenced here: PBMCs from blood, sampled about 40 days after vaccination. The receptors originated from a man between 50 and 59 years old who received an inactivated influenza vaccine. CDR3s include the opening cysteine and the closing phenylalanine or tryptophan. The D gene is left open where the match is weak. Clone sizes are given selectively: once, few, many, or a class where the clone is expanded.

clone_size j_call v_call d_call cdr3_aa cdr3_nt
many TRBJ2-2 TRBV5-1 TRBD1 CASSPGTGSTGELFF TGCGCCAGCAGCCCCGGGACAGGGAGCACCGGGGAGCTGTTTTTT
. TRBJ2-5 TRBV4-1 . CASSQVNSQETQYF TGCGCCAGCAGCCAAGTAAATAGCCAAGAGACCCAGTACTTC
. TRBJ2-7 TRBV10-3 . CAITQNKPPYEQYF TGTGCCATCACACAAAACAAGCCACCCTACGAGCAGTACTTC
. TRBJ2-7 TRBV3-1 . CASSQDLGRGASYEQYF TGTGCCAGCAGCCAAGATTTAGGTCGGGGGGCTTCCTACGAGCAGTACTTC
. TRBJ2-7 TRBV5-6 . CVPGVGGQGTYEQYF TGTGTGCCAGGGGTAGGAGGACAAGGCACCTACGAGCAGTACTTC
many TRBJ2-5 TRBV7-2 . CASSLVGRETQYF TGTGCCAGCAGCTTAGTAGGCCGGGAGACCCAGTACTTC
few TRBJ1-5 TRBV15 . CATSRQGYNQPQHF TGTGCCACCAGCAGACAGGGCTACAATCAGCCCCAGCATTTT
few TRBJ2-2 TRBV29-1 . CSVAVGRANTGELFF TGCAGCGTTGCGGTCGGACGGGCGAACACCGGGGAGCTGTTTTTT
. TRBJ1-2 TRBV6-1 TRBD1 CASSTGQVRGGYTF TGTGCCAGCAGTACAGGACAGGTCCGGGGCGGCTACACCTTC
many TRBJ2-1 TRBV12-3/TRBV12-4 . CASSPRQTNEQFF TGTGCCAGCAGTCCTCGACAGACCAATGAGCAGTTCTTC
few TRBJ2-3 TRBV5-6 TRBD2 CASSLSSGGYQGTDTQYF TGTGCCAGCAGCCTATCTAGCGGGGGGTACCAAGGCACAGATACGCAGTATTTT
few TRBJ2-5 TRBV6-1 . CASGVMVQETQYF TGTGCCAGCGGGGTAATGGTCCAAGAGACCCAGTACTTC
. TRBJ2-7 TRBV24-1 TRBD2 CATSDSRSGGYEQYF TGTGCCACCAGTGATTCGCGAAGCGGGGGGTACGAGCAGTACTTC
many TRBJ2-1 TRBV5-8 . CASTLRAGRDEQFF TGTGCCAGCACCCTCCGGGCAGGGCGGGATGAGCAGTTCTTC